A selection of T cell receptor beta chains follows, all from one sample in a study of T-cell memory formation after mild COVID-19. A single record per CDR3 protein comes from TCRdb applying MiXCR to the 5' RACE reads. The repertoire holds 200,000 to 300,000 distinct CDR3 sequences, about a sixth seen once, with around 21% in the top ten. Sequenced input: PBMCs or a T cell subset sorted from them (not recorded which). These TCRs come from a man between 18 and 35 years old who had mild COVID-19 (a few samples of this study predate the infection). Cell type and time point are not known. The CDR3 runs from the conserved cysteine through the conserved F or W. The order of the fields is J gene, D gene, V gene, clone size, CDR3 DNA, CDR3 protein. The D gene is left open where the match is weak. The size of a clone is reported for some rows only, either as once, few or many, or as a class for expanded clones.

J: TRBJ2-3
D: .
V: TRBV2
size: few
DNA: TGTGCCAGCAGTGCAACAGGGAACACAGATACGCAGTATTTT
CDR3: CASSATGNTDTQYF

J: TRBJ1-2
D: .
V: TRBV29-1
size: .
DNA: TGCAGCGTTGCTATCCTAGCTAACTATGGCTACACCTTC
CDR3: CSVAILANYGYTF

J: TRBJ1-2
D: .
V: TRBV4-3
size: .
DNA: TGCGCCAGCAGCCCACAGGGTTATCGCTATGGCTACACCTTC
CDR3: CASSPQGYRYGYTF

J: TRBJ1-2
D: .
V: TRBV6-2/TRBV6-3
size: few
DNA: TGTGCCAGCACCCAATGGCAGATCATTACAAGGAATGGCTACACCTTC
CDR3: CASTQWQIITRNGYTF

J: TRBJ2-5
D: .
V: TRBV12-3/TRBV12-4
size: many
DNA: TGTGCCAGCAGTTTCACGGAGACCCAGTACTTC
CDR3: CASSFTETQYF

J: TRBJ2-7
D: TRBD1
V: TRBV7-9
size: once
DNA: TGTGCCAGCTCCCCCGGGACAGGGTCTCACGAGCAGTACTTC
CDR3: CASSPGTGSHEQYF

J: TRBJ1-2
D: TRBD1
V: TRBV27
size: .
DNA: TGTGCCAGCAGTTTAACTGGGACAGACGCTAAGGGCTACACCTTC
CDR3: CASSLTGTDAKGYTF

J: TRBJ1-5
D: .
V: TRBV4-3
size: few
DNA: TGCGCCAGCAGCCCGGTGACAACCGATCAGCCCCAGCATTTT
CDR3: CASSPVTTDQPQHF

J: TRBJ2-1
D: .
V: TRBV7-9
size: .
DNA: TGTGCCAGCGCCCAGGGCGATGGGACGCTCAATGAGCAGTTCTTC
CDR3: CASAQGDGTLNEQFF

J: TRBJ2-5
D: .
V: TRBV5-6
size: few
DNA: TGTGCCAGCAGCTCCAAAGGGGAGACCCAGTACTTC
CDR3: CASSSKGETQYF

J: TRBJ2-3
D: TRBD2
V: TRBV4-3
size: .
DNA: TGCGCCAGCAGCCGGGGGGACTACTCACCGTATTTT
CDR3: CASSRGDYSPYF

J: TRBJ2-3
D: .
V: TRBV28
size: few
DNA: TGTGCCAGCAGTTTCCCCCTTAAGGCCGGTACGCAGTATTTT
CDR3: CASSFPLKAGTQYF

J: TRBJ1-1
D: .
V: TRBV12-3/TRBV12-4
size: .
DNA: TGTGCCAGCAACCCGACAGAAAACACTGAAGCTTTCTTT
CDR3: CASNPTENTEAFF

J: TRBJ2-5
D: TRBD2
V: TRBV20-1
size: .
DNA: TGCAGTGCTAGATCGGGGGGTCCGGGAGAGACCCAGTACTTC
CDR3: CSARSGGPGETQYF

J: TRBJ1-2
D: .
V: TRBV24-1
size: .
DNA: TGTGCCACCAGTGATTTGAACAGGAGCTATGGCTACACCTTC
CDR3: CATSDLNRSYGYTF